The sequence of this TCR beta chain was determined in a study of PD-1 blockade in classical Hodgkin lymphoma (dated by TCRdb to between 2020 and 2021). Broadly, across the study: Nivolumab dosing was 3 mg/kg intravenously every 2 weeks, continuing until either disease progression or unacceptable toxicity. The study used TCR beta sequencing and CyTOF to define a peripheral blood immune signature of response to PD-1 blockade in classical Hodgkin lymphoma. On the study overall, not on this receptor specifically: CD4+ but not CD8+ TCR diversity rose significantly by C4D1 (p=0.0027 vs p=0.16), most apparent in complete responders (p=0.02). Only a single clinical trial cohort was studied, and what caused the repertoire differences, possibly disease activity or prior therapy, remained undefined. Lower diversity was observed in patients in whom nivolumab was started less than 1 year after ASCT, and these patients were excluded from later analyses so that confounding by immune reconstitution would be avoided. Trial patients achieving complete response had baseline diversity similar to newly diagnosed patients, whereas partial responders and progressors had significantly lower diversity. Newly diagnosed patients were reported to have lower baseline TCR diversity than healthy donors, and relapsed/refractory patients were reported to have lower baseline TCR diversity still.

This clone was seen only a few times. This receptor's antigen is unknown. The record has no base qualities; no much larger clone is one base away. V trim: 8 bases; J trim: 6 bases; unmatched bases: 10. Sequences SEHNR (CDR1) and FQNEAQ (CDR2) are obtained from the germline V gene (reference sequence). The CDR3, cysteine through phenylalanine, is 14 amino acids long. Only CDR3 DNA remains: 42 bases, in frame from the first base. What the time point label conveys for this sample: cycle 1 day 1 (C1D1), immediately before nivolumab initiation. Every trial patient had relapsed after autologous stem cell transplantation, and cohorts A, B and C differed in prior brentuximab vedotin exposure. The trial cohort was composed of approximately 60 patients with relapsed/refractory classical Hodgkin lymphoma, for whom complete response, partial response or progressive disease was recorded as best overall response. Single-agent nivolumab was administered to trial patients in the multi-cohort phase II CheckMate 205 trial. An independent review committee assessed best overall response using the 2007 International Working Group response criteria. Trial PBMCs were collected immediately before nivolumab initiation (C1D1) and during therapy at cycle 2 day 1 and cycle 4 day 1. Peripheral blood was collected in 8 mL Vacutainer Cell Preparation Tubes, from which PBMCs were isolated by centrifugation and then cryopreserved.

The Qiagen DNeasy kit was used to extract genomic DNA from unsorted PBMCs and from the negatively selected CD4+ and CD8+ fractions. Using primers that anneal to V and J segments, immunoSEQ multiplex PCR amplified the TCR beta CDR3 regions. Amplification bias was minimized using a synthetic immune receptor repertoire, and residual bias was removed computationally after sequencing. In the original analysis: Repertoire diversity was quantified as the Shannon entropy index using custom Python scripts. Unsorted, CD4+ and CD8+ repertoires were examined separately, except in combined analyses, for which CD4+ and CD8+ sequences were merged in silico. A clone counted as expanded when the clone's frequency after treatment rose at least 2-fold relative to C1D1, and clones undetected at baseline were given a pseudocount of 0.5. Singleton clones were defined as clones with 0 or 1 copy at C1D1, and non-singleton clones were defined as clones with 2 or more copies. Clones expanded in unsorted samples were annotated as CD4+, CD8+ or unknown by matching protein sequences in sorted samples from the same patient. Wilcoxon tests on paired samples were used to test diversity changes from C1D1 to C4D1. The clones in this table, taken by TCRdb from immuneACCESS, are in-frame only. Not every clone is retained; where verified, under half of the shortfall comes from an unresolved V gene, and the cause of the rest is unknown. V, J and clone size reflect that table, while D and trimming were determined from the DNA. This sample gives over 20,000 clones in total; 85% to 90% of them show up just once. The ten largest account for roughly 2.6% of the sample.

The sequence came from a human donor with classical Hodgkin lymphoma. Source: peripheral blood mononuclear cells (PBMCs), taken at baseline. The V gene is TRBV7-9 and the J gene is TRBJ2-7; 10 central nucleotides agree with TRBD2. Here the CDR3 is given as CASGPGLATGEQYF. The bases are TGTGCCAGCGGGCCGGGACTAGCGACGGGCGAGCAGTACTTC.